This T cell receptor (beta chain) was captured in a study of T cell responses to AZD1222 COVID-19 vaccine. Trimming pared 6 bases from V and 5 bases from J, leaving 14 bases between. CDR1 and CDR2 from the germline V gene are LNHDA and SQIVND (reference sequence). The CDR3 runs 14 residues. TCRdb's table, derived via immunoSEQ multiplex PCR, lists solely in-frame clones and lacks some. The top ten hold around 10% of the sample, which has 65,000 to 70,000 clones, over 60% seen once. Study results and limitations: The CD4 TCRs associated with vaccination extended across spike and predominated at 160-218 and 743-854. Only a handful of AZD1222 recipients, roughly 6 in all, had baseline seropositivity.

For this clone: The antigen is unknown.

The chain employs TRBV19 and TRBJ2-1, with D possibly matching TRBD1 (6 bases). The sequence came from an adult in good health. The material was peripheral blood, obtained on day 0 of AZD1222 vaccination. Written as DNA, the CDR3 is TGTGCCAGTAGGGGGCAGGGGCACCACAATGAGCAGTTCTTC. It yields the protein CASRGQGHHNEQFF.